The present TCR beta chain was sequenced within a study of blood T cell repertoires in COVID-19. This CDR3 has 11 residues. Germline-derived CDR1 and CDR2 are MNHEY and SVGEGT. V lost 3 bases and J lost 5, with 4 bases in between. In the original workflow: Reference gene primer amplification gave estimated nucleated cell counts. The assay was immunoSEQ multiplex PCR, and TCRdb's table has in-frame clones only and misses some. The V and J calls and clone size are taken from that table; D and trimming were inferred from the DNA. The repertoire holds tens of thousands of clones, with under 95% as singletons.

The clonotype originates from a human donor in a cohort sampled during active COVID-19. Material: peripheral blood. V usage is TRBV6-2 or TRBV6-3 and J usage is TRBJ2-5; D unresolved. Here the CDR3 reads CASSYRETQYF. The CDR3 DNA follows: TGTGCCAGCAGTTATCGGGAGACCCAGTACTTC.